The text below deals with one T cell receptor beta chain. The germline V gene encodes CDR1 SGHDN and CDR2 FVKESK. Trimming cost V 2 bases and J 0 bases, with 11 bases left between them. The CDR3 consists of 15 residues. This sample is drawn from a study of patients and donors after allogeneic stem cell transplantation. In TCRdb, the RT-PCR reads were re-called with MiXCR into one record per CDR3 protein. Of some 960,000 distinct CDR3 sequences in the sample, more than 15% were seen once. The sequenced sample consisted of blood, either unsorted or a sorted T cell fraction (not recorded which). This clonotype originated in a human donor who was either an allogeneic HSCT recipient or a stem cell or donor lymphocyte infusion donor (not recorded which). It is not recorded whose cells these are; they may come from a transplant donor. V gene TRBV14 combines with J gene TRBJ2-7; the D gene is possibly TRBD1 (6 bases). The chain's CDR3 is CASSQFTGPSYEQYF. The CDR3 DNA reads TGTGCCAGCAGCCAATTTACAGGGCCCTCCTACGAGCAGTACTTC.